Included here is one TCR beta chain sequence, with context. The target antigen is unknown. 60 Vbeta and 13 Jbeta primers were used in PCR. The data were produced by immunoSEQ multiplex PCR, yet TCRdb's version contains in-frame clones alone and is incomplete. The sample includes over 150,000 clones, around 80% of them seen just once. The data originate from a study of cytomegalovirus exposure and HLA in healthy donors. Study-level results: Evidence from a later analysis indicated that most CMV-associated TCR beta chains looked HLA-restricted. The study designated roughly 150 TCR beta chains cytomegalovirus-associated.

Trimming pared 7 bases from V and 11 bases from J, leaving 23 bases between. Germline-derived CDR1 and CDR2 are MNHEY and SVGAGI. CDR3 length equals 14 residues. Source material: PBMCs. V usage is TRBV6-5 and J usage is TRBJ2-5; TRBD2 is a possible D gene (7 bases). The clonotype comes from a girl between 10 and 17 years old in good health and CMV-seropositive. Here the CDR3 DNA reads TGTGCCAGCAACGGCGCGGGGGCCAGGGGTGGGCAGTACTTC. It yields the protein CASNGAGARGGQYF.